This TCR beta chain was recovered during a study of beta chain features in type 1 diabetes. As every portion of the isolated RNA was reverse transcribed, the sequencing read expressed TCRB transcripts. Clones were sequenced by immunoSEQ multiplex PCR, and TCRdb holds only the in-frame ones, with some missing. The sample holds about 410,000 clones, approximately 15% seen once. CD45RO/CCR7/CD25/CD127/CD95/CD27 staining was used to isolate CD4+ naive, central memory, regulatory and stem cell-like memory cells by sorting. Each population that was sorted was more than 98% pure. A few counts support this clone. This receptor was taken from a man in his thirties or forties in good health. The material sequenced was naive CD4+ T cells from blood.

CDR3 coding DNA: TGTGCCAGCAGCTTCCCTAGCGGGAGGAGCACAGATACGCAGTATTTT. This codes for CASSFPSGRSTDTQYF. This chain links TRBV7-2 with TRBJ2-3, with 11 bases fitting TRBD2. CDR3 length equals 16 residues. Germline V gene sequence: CDR1 SGHTA, CDR2 FQGNSA. V lost 3 bases to trimming and J lost 0 bases; unmatched junction nucleotides: 2.